One and the same sample provided the 21 T cell receptor beta chains below, sequenced in a study of monozygotic twins with inflammatory bowel disease. TCRdb re-called the 5' RACE reads and shows each CDR3 protein once, DNA omitted. The sample table sets out just over 300,000 distinct CDR3 sequences. Sample: blood. These TCRs come from a human donor with ulcerative colitis or Crohn's disease, or a healthy co-twin of an affected twin (not recorded which).

This chain joins TRBV4-3 and TRBJ1-4; TCRdb designates TRBD1, a call that cannot be tested without DNA. CDR1 is LGHNA, CDR2 YSLEER, per germline. The CDR3 totals 14 residues. The CDR3 loop is CASSHGTGLEKLFF.

The chain joins TRBV10-3 to TRBJ2-1. This CDR3 is built from 15 residues. Germline V gives CDR1 ENHRY, CDR2 SYGVKD. CDR3 residues: CAISRLLEAYNEQFF.

The chain has TRBV10-3 and TRBJ2-5; lacking DNA, the TRBD2 call made by TCRdb goes unchecked. CDR1 is ENHRY, CDR2 SYGVKD, per germline. The CDR3 has 17 amino acids. The CDR3 protein is CAISESTLREKIETQYF.

The genes are TRBV28 and TRBJ2-5; TCRdb lists TRBD1, though no DNA is available to test this call. This CDR3 has 13 residues. The germline V gene has CDR1 MDHEN and CDR2 SYDVKM. The CDR3 reads CASIQGGQETQYF.

The chain uses TRBV12-3 or TRBV12-4 and TRBJ2-6. This CDR3 has 13 residues. The CDR3 is CASSRRGANVLTF.

The chain links TRBV5-1 to TRBJ1-4; the TCRdb call, TRBD1, lacks DNA for checking. The CDR3 covers 15 residues. Germline CDR1 SGHRS, CDR2 YFSETQ. CDR3 protein: CASSFKGVFNEKLFF.

This chain links TRBV18 with TRBJ2-1; TCRdb designates TRBD1, a call that cannot be tested without DNA. The CDR3 consists of 15 residues. In germline, CDR1 is KGHSH, CDR2 LQKENI. CDR3 residues: CASSRQGALNNEQFF. Combining the CDR3 with reference TRBV18 and TRBJ2-1 gives the whole variable domain NAGVMQNPRHLVRRRGQEARLRCSPMKGHSHVYWYRQLPEEGLKFMVYLQKENIIDESGMPKERFSAEFPKEGPSILRIQQVVRGDSAAYFCASSRQGALNNEQFFGPGTRLTVL.

The genes are TRBV12-3 or TRBV12-4 and TRBJ1-2; TCRdb picks TRBD1, but there is no DNA to check that call. This CDR3 spans 14 amino acids. This chain's CDR3 is CASSLDNGDRVYTF.

This sequence joins TRBV10-3 and TRBJ2-7; TCRdb reports TRBD1, a call that lacks DNA to check it against. This CDR3 has 14 amino acids. Germline V gives CDR1 ENHRY, CDR2 SYGVKD. CDR3 region: CAISERVPNYEQYF.

The chain recombines TRBV20-1 with TRBJ2-1; no DNA is available, so the TRBD1 call from TCRdb remains unchecked. This CDR3 spans 16 amino acids. Germline assignment: CDR1 DFQATT and CDR2 SNEGSKA (reference sequence). The CDR3 protein is CSASPLVEGRGSEQFF.

The chain is built from TRBV20-1 and TRBJ2-1; TCRdb's D call of TRBD2 is untestable without DNA. The CDR3 covers 18 residues. Germline V gives CDR1 DFQATT, CDR2 SNEGSKA (reference sequence). This CDR3 reads CSARGGTSGRSFEVEQFF.

The chain combines TRBV20-1 with TRBJ2-3; TCRdb designates TRBD1, a call that cannot be tested without DNA. CDR3 length: 15 residues. The germline V gene encodes CDR1 DFQATT and CDR2 SNEGSKA (reference sequence). The CDR3 is CSARKPHRSADTQYF.

The V call is TRBV5-1, the J call TRBJ2-1; TCRdb calls TRBD2, which cannot be checked without DNA. Germline V gene sequence: CDR1 SGHRS, CDR2 YFSETQ. CDR3 length: 14 amino acids. The CDR3 loop reads CASSLALVGNEQFF.

The V call is TRBV6-2 or TRBV6-3, the J call TRBJ2-2; TCRdb's D gene call, TRBD1, goes unchecked for lack of DNA. This CDR3 has 13 amino acids. CDR1 and CDR2 from the germline V gene are MNHEY and SVGEGT. The CDR3 here is CASGTMNTGELFF.

This chain uses TRBV5-6 with TRBJ2-1; no DNA is available, so the TRBD1 call from TCRdb remains unchecked. Germline V gives CDR1 SGHDT, CDR2 YYEEEE. The CDR3 length is 19 residues. CDR3: CASSFVGGRGLVSYNEQFF.

This chain joins TRBV9 and TRBJ1-1; TCRdb indicates TRBD1, and absent DNA this call remains unverified. The CDR3 spans 18 residues. Germline CDR1 and CDR2: SGDLS and YYNGEE. The CDR3 is CASSVSVGQGTANTEAFF.

The rearrangement uses TRBV7-2 and TRBJ2-5. Germline V gene data show CDR1 as SGHTA and CDR2 as FQGNSA. The CDR3 has 13 residues. This CDR3 is CASSLSGVKTQYF.

J is TRBJ1-2 and V is TRBV7-2; TCRdb's D call, TRBD1, is unchecked because there is no DNA. CDR3 size: 15 residues. Germline lookup yields CDR1 SGHTA and CDR2 FQGNSA. The CDR3 is CASSLVSGKGIGYTF. The variable domain in full, completed from reference TRBV7-2 and TRBJ1-2, reads GAGVSQSPSNKVTEKGKDVELRCDPISGHTALYWYRQSLGQGLEFLIYFQGNSAPDKSGLPSDRFSAERTGGSVSTLTIQRTQQEDSAVYLCASSLVSGKGIGYTFGSGTRLTVV.

The J gene is TRBJ2-7, the V gene TRBV7-9; TCRdb designates TRBD1, a call that cannot be tested without DNA. Germline lookup yields CDR1 SEHNR and CDR2 FQNEAQ (reference sequence). The CDR3 runs to 13 residues. CDR3 region: CASSLRDEAEQYF.

The chain carries TRBV5-1 and TRBJ2-1; TCRdb's D call of TRBD1 is untestable without DNA. This CDR3 is built from 15 residues. Germline loops: CDR1 SGHRS, CDR2 YFSETQ. CDR3 sequence reads: CASSLAGGAGNEQFF.

This rearrangement joins TRBV30 to TRBJ2-5; TCRdb indicates TRBD1, and absent DNA this call remains unverified. Germline V CDR1 and CDR2: GTSNPN, SVGIG (reference sequence). This CDR3 has 11 residues. The chain's CDR3 is CAVDRGATQYF.